This T cell receptor beta chain was identified during a study of PD-L1 blockade in urothelial cancer. Study-wide context: Blood samples had a median of around 150,000 T cells.

Trimming removed 3 bases at V and 6 bases at J, with 15 bases between. Germline CDR1 and CDR2: KGHSH and LQKENI. This CDR3 is 15 amino acids long. Broader study findings: It was durable-benefit patients whose tumor-associated blood clones expanded more at 3 weeks.

The sample's time point: pretreatment peripheral blood. This clone was counted a few times. Its specificity is not known. Profiled with immunoSEQ multiplex PCR; TCRdb holds only in-frame clones, not every one. The profile shows around 66,000 clones, around four fifths of them singletons. The specimen comprised PBMCs, sampled around atezolizumab (anti-PD-L1) treatment. This sequence joins TRBV18 and TRBJ1-5; D might be TRBD1 (6 bases). This receptor was identified in a man in his 70s with urothelial cancer. The CDR3, as DNA: TGTGCCAGCTCACCCTCCTCAGGGGACGGTCAGCCCCAGCATTTT. Translated, it gives CASSPSSGDGQPQHF.